This TCR beta chain derives from a study of cytomegalovirus exposure and HLA in healthy donors (dated by TCRdb to 2017 to 2019). Study-level background: An earlier analysis of several hundred of the donors reported about 250 Gb of sequence data and roughly 110 million unique TCR beta sequences from 190 million or so T cells. In a later analysis, previously published TCR beta repertoires from 670 or so donors were re-analyzed and high-resolution HLA genotyping was added so that TCR occurrence patterns could be studied. Among 300 to 500 genotyped donors of the cohort, an average of roughly 230,000 unique TCR beta nucleotide sequences was sequenced per donor, of which about 19% were non-productive. Because of strong linkage in the cohort, roughly five DR-DQ haplotypes were treated as single units for association and clustering. In an earlier analysis of roughly 600 of the donors, high-throughput TCR beta sequencing was used to judge whether each TCR beta V gene segment behaved as functional or pseudogenic. Rather than drawing on any new phenotypic data, the later analysis identified candidate immune exposures from TCR beta sequences and the way those sequences occurred across donors. The aim of the study was to test whether cataloging public T cell receptors could identify signatures of past pathogen exposure. All discovery cohort repertoires had been generated using a single sequencing platform. Class I and class II HLA loci were covered by the typing at four-digit resolution. To predict cytomegalovirus infection status, the study brought together high-throughput TCR immunosequencing, statistical association of individual TCRs with disease status, and machine learning. Alongside the repertoire data, information on donor age, sex, ethnicity and CMV serostatus was compiled. In a later genetic analysis, genome-wide SNP genotypes for about 60% of the 666 donors were used, and that subset was treated as a discovery cohort. Among the approximately 420 genotyped donors, about 83% belonged to the genetic ancestry cluster associated with self-reported Caucasian donors. An early release that covered 500 to 800 HLA-typed donors contained approximately 300 gigabases of sequencing data and around 80 million unique TCR sequences. Typing coverage differed by locus: A, B, C, DRB1 and DQB1 were typed in about 629-640 donors, DQA1 in approximately 520, DPA1 in around 610, and DPB1 in about 450. The study profiled the T cell repertoires of hundreds of subjects by immunosequencing and related them to cytomegalovirus serostatus. Besides the first cohort of around 670 subjects, a separate validation cohort made up of roughly 120 different subjects was used. The full study reports these points: Broadly in line with IMGT annotations, most TCR beta V segments showed up in productive rearrangements about 90% or about 30% of the time in an earlier analysis of several hundred of the donors. A further reported finding was that TCR beta sequences accurately predicted the HLA-A and HLA-B alleles for most subjects in the first cohort. The authors suggested that the approach could potentially be extended to other disease states and immunological phenotypes. The classifier was reported to diagnose cytomegalovirus status with high specificity and sensitivity in both the original cohort and the validation cohort. In a later analysis, several top co-occurrence clusters were reported to appear linked to parvovirus B19, influenza, CMV and Epstein-Barr virus. Because some donors lacked HLA typing at each locus, the association tests relied only on the typed subset. Most TCR sequences were observed very rarely across donors, whereas some public TCRs were present in many individuals. A later genetic analysis reported fewer N-insertions in productive TCRs among donors in an Asian-associated ancestry cluster than the roughly 650-donor mean. V-gene and J-gene trimming of TCR beta chains was associated with a missense DCLRE1C variant in a later genetic analysis, and the association was replicated in an independent cohort. Correlated functional status among segregating V segments might reflect linkage disequilibrium, but an unknown experimental factor could not be ruled out. The only immune exposure information available for the cohort was CMV serostatus. Three of the identified cytomegalovirus-associated TCR beta chains were confirmed in vitro to be specific for cytomegalovirus antigens. Most CMV-associated TCR beta chains appeared to be HLA-restricted in a later analysis, and the HLA associations seemed to be driven largely by CMV exposure. A later analysis associated about 17,000 TCR beta sequences with specific HLA alleles at a false discovery rate of 0.05. Only TCR beta chains were sequenced in this cohort, and the absence of alpha or paired-chain data limited detectable features. Some IMGT-functional V segments, including TRBV6-2 and TRBV6-3, could not be distinguished by the 87-base-pair reads and were therefore excluded. Because counts were too low, more than 15 rarely observed V segments, including chromosome 9 orphons, were left out of the earlier analysis of 587 of the donors. According to a later analysis, TCR association rates differed among HLA loci, with DRB1 alleles showing the most associated TCRs and HLA-C alleles showing the fewest. The sequencing pipeline was judged likely to have produced a cluster of highly shared sequence variants as a technical artifact. Sequencing depth was assumed to be roughly uniform across donors in the presence/absence analyses, though that assumption may not hold. Assigning TCR associations to individual alleles was difficult when HLA alleles, especially DR and DQ, strongly co-occurred. The study listed 150 to 200 TCR beta chains as associated with cytomegalovirus. A later analysis found that HLA-associated TCR beta chains were more clonally expanded and had lower generation probabilities than equally common non-associated chains.

Concerning this clone: The clone's antigen remains unknown. No base quality values were provided; no much bigger clone lies one nucleotide off.

Based on the germline V gene, the CDR1 and CDR2 sequences are SNHLY and FYNNEI. Measured from the cysteine to the phenylalanine, the CDR3 is 14 residues long. Here the CDR3 DNA is all that survives: 42 bases in frame from base 1. V has 5 bases trimmed and J has 3 bases trimmed; junction bases matching no gene number 2. Library preparation employed the immunoSEQ multiplex PCR assay. For the multiplex PCR, a mixture combining 60 forward primers for TCR Vbeta segments and 13 reverse primers for TCR Jbeta segments was used. The CDR3 region of rearranged TCR beta genes was amplified from genomic DNA by a multiplex PCR assay. The Illumina HiSeq System was used to sequence the amplified TCR beta libraries as 87-base-pair reads. The authors' pipeline ran thus. A later analysis tallied roughly 78 million unique TCR beta chains across the 600 to 700 repertoires, and approximately 12 million of those chains were shared by two or more donors. A nearest-neighbor algorithm error-corrected the raw reads and collapsed the reads into unique sequences, merging closely related sequences to remove PCR and sequencing errors. To assign V, D and J gene segments, CDR3 sequences were aligned to IMGT reference sequences. For a sequence to be retained, a match of at least six nucleotides was required to both a V gene segment and a J gene segment. A rearrangement counted as productive if the CDR3 had no stop codons and remained in frame with V and J, and every other rearrangement counted as non-productive. CDR3 was defined according to IMGT convention as the region running from the second conserved V-encoded cysteine to the conserved J-encoded phenylalanine. In an earlier analysis of 500 to 650 of the donors, sequences lacking an unambiguous match to a single V gene segment were excluded. An earlier analysis of about 590 of the donors classified V segments as functional when productive rearrangements were above 56.7% and as segregating when the standard deviation between donors was above 5%. A statistical classification framework was developed to diagnose cytomegalovirus status using the catalog of TCR beta chain sequences. In a later analysis, V and J genes were assigned by comparing TCR nucleotide sequences against IMGT/GENE-DB human TR gene sequences. The TCRdist pipeline was used in a later analysis to assign CDR3 sequences and most-parsimonious VDJ recombination scenarios. In a later analysis, each TCR beta chain was defined by its CDR3 amino acid sequence together with its V-gene family, and reads lacking a unique V-gene family were excluded. As a way to deal with suspected cross-contamination and a sequencing artifact, a later analysis dropped 450 to 600 nucleotide sequences that were highly shared and had low generation probability. In a later analysis, a clonal expansion index was calculated for each public chain from normalized within-repertoire ranks of inferred template counts. In a later analysis, generation probabilities were computed using a VDJ recombination model fitted to out-of-frame rearrangements, and the results were checked against IGoR. A later analysis scored TCR-TCR, TCR-HLA and TCR-CMV co-occurrence with hypergeometric tests, applying a repertoire-size bias correction to TCR pairs. To estimate false discovery rates, a later analysis permuted the HLA or CMV assignments 20 times. A later analysis grouped co-occurring TCRs with DBSCAN, adding TCRdist sequence similarity when clustering within HLA-allele-positive subsets. Co-occurrence clustering excluded repertoires with fewer than 30,000 or more than 120,000 public chains, plus five with anomalous nucleotide sharing. The table comes from immuneACCESS by way of TCRdb, which keeps in-frame sequences with V and J called. Part of the clones is missing from these tables; in studies checked, under half for an unresolved V gene and the rest for unknown reasons. V and J calls and clone size come straight from that table; D and trimming were deduced from the DNA. Counted in this sample were tens of thousands of clones; 65% to 70% of them appeared once. The ten biggest clones cover approximately 2.2% of the sample.

The cohort comprised 670 or so healthy bone marrow donors. All cohort members were sampled while nominally healthy, although unrecorded immune exposures were likely present. The donor tested CMV seronegative, placing the donor among the 350 to 400 seronegative members of the cohort. Every donor gave a peripheral blood sample, and the peripheral blood mononuclear cells from that sample were used for TCR beta sequencing. Genomic DNA was extracted from the blood cell samples with the Qiagen DNeasy Blood Extraction Kit. Recombination joined TRBV2 with TRBJ1-1, with TRBD1 matching 11 junction bases. Input material: PBMCs. This sequence originates from a woman aged 25 to 39 in good health and CMV-seronegative. The DNA is as follows: TGTGCCAGCAGTCGGGACAGGGGGTACACTGAAGCTTTCTTT. Its protein reads: CASSRDRGYTEAFF.